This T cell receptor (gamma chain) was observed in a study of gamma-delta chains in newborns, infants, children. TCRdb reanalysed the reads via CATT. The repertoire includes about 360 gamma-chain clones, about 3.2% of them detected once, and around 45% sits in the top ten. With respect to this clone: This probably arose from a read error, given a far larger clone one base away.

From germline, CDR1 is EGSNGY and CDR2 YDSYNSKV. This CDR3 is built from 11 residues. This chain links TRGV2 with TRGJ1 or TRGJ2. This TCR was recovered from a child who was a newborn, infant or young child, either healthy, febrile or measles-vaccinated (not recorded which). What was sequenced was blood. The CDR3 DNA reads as TGTGCCACCTGGGACGGGCCCAAGAACCTCTTT. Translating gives CATWDGPKNLF.